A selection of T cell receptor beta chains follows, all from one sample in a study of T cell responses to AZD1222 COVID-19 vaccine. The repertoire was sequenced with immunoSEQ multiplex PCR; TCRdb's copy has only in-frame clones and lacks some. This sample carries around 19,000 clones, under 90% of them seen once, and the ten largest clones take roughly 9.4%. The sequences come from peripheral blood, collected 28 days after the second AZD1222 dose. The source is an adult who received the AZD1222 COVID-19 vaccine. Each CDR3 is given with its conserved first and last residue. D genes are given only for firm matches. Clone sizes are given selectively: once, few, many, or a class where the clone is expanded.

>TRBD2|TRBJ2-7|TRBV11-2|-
CASSPFGLAGIYEQYF
TGTGCCAGCAGCCCCTTTGGGCTAGCGGGAATCTACGAGCAGTACTTC
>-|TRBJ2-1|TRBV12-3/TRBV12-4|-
CASRPGVGEQFF
TGTGCCAGCAGACCCGGAGTGGGTGAGCAGTTCTTC
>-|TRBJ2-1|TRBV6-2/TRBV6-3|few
CASSYGWTDREQFF
TGTGCCAGCAGTTACGGCTGGACTGATCGAGAGCAGTTCTTC
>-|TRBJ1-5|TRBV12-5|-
CASGLERGAQHF
TGTGCTAGTGGTTTGGAAAGGGGTGCCCAGCATTTT
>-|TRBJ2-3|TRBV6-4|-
CASSTGGADTQYF
TGTGCCAGCAGCACCGGGGGCGCAGATACGCAGTATTTT
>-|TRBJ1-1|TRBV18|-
CASSPRGDTEAFF
TGTGCCAGCTCACCCAGAGGGGACACTGAAGCTTTCTTT
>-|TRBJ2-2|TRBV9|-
CASSVGGGGPSVGELFF
TGTGCCAGCAGCGTAGGGGGAGGAGGTCCCTCGGTCGGGGAGCTGTTTTTT
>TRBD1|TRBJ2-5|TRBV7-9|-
CASSPTGALLGTQYF
TGTGCCAGCAGCCCAACAGGGGCCCTTTTAGGGACCCAGTACTTC
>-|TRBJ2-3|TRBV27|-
CASKWAGSTDTQYF
TGTGCCAGCAAATGGGCGGGTAGCACAGATACGCAGTATTTT
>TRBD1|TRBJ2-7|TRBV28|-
CASSLLSSTGFYEQYF
TGTGCCAGCAGCCTCTTATCGTCGACAGGGTTCTACGAGCAGTACTTC
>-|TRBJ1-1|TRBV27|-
CASSLFGRTEAFF
TGTGCCAGCAGTTTATTTGGGAGGACTGAAGCTTTCTTT
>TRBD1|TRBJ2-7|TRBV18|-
CASSPGTGESYEQYF
TGTGCCAGCTCACCCGGGACAGGGGAGTCCTACGAGCAGTACTTC
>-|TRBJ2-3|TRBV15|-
CATSRVSGYTQYF
TGTGCCACCAGCAGAGTTTCCGGGTATACGCAGTATTTT
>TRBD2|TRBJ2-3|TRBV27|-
CASDRLAESTDTQYF
TGTGCCAGCGACAGACTAGCGGAGAGCACAGATACGCAGTATTTT
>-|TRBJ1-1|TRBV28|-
CASSPHGGFTEAFF
TGTGCCAGCAGCCCTCACGGGGGGTTCACTGAAGCTTTCTTT
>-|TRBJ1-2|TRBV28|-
CASSFKHSHGYTF
TGTGCCAGCAGTTTCAAACATTCCCATGGCTACACCTTC
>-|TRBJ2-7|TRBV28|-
CASSSPIEQYF
TGTGCCAGCAGTTCACCTATCGAGCAGTACTTC
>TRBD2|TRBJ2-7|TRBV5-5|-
CASIPGGGNYEQYF
TGTGCCAGCATCCCTGGGGGGGGAAACTACGAGCAGTACTTC
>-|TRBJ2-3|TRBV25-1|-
CASSETQSTDTQYF
TGTGCCAGCAGCGAAACGCAGAGCACAGATACGCAGTATTTT
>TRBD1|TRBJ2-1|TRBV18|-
CASSPGTGGYNEQFF
TGTGCCAGCTCCCCCGGGACAGGGGGGTACAATGAGCAGTTCTTC
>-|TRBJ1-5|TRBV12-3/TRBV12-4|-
CASSFYNQPQHF
TGTGCCAGCAGTTTCTACAATCAGCCCCAGCATTTT
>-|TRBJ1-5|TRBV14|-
CASSQPAFDSQAQPQHF
TGTGCCAGCAGCCAACCAGCATTTGACAGTCAGGCTCAGCCCCAGCATTTT
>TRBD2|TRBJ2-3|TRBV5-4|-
CAIEAGGPPADTQYF
TGTGCCATTGAGGCGGGGGGGCCCCCGGCAGATACGCAGTATTTT
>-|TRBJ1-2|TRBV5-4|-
CASSWASGYTF
TGTGCCAGCAGCTGGGCCTCCGGCTACACCTTC
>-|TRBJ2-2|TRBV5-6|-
CASRPRGVTGELFF
TGTGCCAGCAGGCCGAGGGGGGTCACCGGGGAGCTGTTTTTT
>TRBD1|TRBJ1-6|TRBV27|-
CASSRPGQVSSPLHF
TGTGCCAGCAGCCGACCCGGACAGGTGAGTTCACCCCTCCACTTT
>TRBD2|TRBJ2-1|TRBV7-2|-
CASSLSSGAYNEQFF
TGTGCCAGCAGCTTAAGCAGCGGGGCCTACAATGAGCAGTTCTTC
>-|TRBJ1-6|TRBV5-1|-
CASSLGGRAIGHSPLHF
TGCGCCAGCAGCTTGGGCGGGAGGGCGATTGGGCATTCACCCCTCCACTTT
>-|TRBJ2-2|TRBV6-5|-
CASGDTGELFF
TGTGCCAGCGGGGACACCGGGGAGCTGTTTTTT
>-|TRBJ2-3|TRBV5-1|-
CASSYTGTSTDTQYF
TGCGCCAGCAGCTACACCGGGACCAGCACAGATACGCAGTATTTT
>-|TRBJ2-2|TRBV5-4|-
CASSCLELFF
TGTGCCAGCAGCTGCCTGGAGCTGTTTTTT
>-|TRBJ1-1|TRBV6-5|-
CASSYSYLGNTEAFF
TGTGCCAGCAGTTACTCGTATTTGGGGAACACTGAAGCTTTCTTT
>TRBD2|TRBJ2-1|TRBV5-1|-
CASSLARTSGSNEQFF
TGCGCCAGCAGCCTCGCCCGGACTAGCGGGAGCAATGAGCAGTTCTTC
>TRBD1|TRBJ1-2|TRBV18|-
CASSPPGQGVRYGYTF
TGTGCCAGCTCACCACCGGGACAGGGGGTACGCTATGGCTACACCTTC
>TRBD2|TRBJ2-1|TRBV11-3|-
CASSPTSGYNEQFF
TGTGCCAGCAGCCCTACTAGCGGCTACAATGAGCAGTTCTTC
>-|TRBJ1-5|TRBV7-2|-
CASSFGGPTINQPQHF
TGTGCCAGCAGCTTTGGGGGACCGACCATCAATCAGCCCCAGCATTTT
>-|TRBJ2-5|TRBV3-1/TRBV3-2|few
CASSQRQTRPQETQYF
TGTGCCAGCAGCCAACGTCAGACAAGGCCTCAAGAGACCCAGTACTTC
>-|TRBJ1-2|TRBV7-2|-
CASSLGPSWGYTF
TGTGCCAGCAGCTTAGGACCGTCCTGGGGCTACACCTTC
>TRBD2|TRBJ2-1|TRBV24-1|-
CATSVAGGSYNEQFF
TGTGCCACCAGTGTAGCGGGAGGTTCATACAATGAGCAGTTCTTC
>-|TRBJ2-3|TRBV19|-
CASSIVNADTQYF
TGTGCCAGTAGTATAGTTAACGCCGATACGCAGTATTTT
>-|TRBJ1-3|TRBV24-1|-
CATSDLDSGNTIYF
TGTGCCACCAGTGATTTAGACTCTGGAAACACCATATATTTT
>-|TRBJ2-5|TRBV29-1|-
CSVEKQGGETQYF
TGCAGCGTTGAAAAACAGGGTGGGGAGACCCAGTACTTC
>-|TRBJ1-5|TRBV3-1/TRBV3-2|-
CASSQQGNQPQHF
TGTGCCAGCAGCCAACAGGGGAATCAGCCCCAGCATTTT
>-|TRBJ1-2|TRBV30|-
CAWSQYRVNLGYTF
TGTGCCTGGAGCCAGTACAGGGTCAACCTTGGCTACACCTTC
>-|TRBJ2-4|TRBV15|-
CATSRGLPGNIQYF
TGTGCCACCAGCCGGGGACTCCCGGGAAACATTCAGTACTTC
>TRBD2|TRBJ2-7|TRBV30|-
CAGVGFSGSREQYF
TGTGCCGGGGTTGGATTTAGCGGGAGTCGCGAGCAGTACTTC
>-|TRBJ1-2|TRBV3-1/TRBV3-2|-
CASSQDPRGIGYTF
TGTGCCAGCAGCCAAGATCCTCGGGGAATCGGCTACACCTTC
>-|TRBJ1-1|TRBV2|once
CARPSRGRENTEAFF
TGTGCCAGGCCCTCCAGGGGAAGGGAGAACACTGAAGCTTTCTTT
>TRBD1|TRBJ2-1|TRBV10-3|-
CATRQGADNEQFF
TGTGCCACTAGACAGGGGGCTGACAATGAGCAGTTCTTC